This T cell receptor beta chain was profiled in a study of metastatic and nonmetastatic thyroid tumors. Study background: Both malignant and benign thyroid patients supplied peripheral blood and tumor or nodule tissue samples, across which the repertoires of these patients were then compared. The study's findings and limits: In both blood and tumor samples, TCR beta diversity was reported significantly higher for malignant than benign nodules.

This clone was detected ten times or more. Its cognate antigen is unknown. All patients reached thyroid surgery having received no treatment beforehand. V lost 0 bases to trimming and J lost 0 bases, with 21 bases between them. Per the germline V gene, CDR1 is MGHRA and CDR2 is YSYEKL. The CDR3 runs to 20 residues. In the original workflow: Using the CDR3 differences seen across clinicopathological groups, the authors built a distant-metastasis classifier for papillary thyroid cancer, which was meant to discriminate distant-metastatic patients. TCRdb re-analyzed the PCR reads through MiXCR. Clone size and V and J calls follow TCRdb, not the original study. The sample has roughly 57,000 clones; approximately 22% are singletons.

Sequenced: blood. The chain uses TRBV4-1 and TRBJ2-4, with a weak D call TRBD1 (6 bases). The clonotype comes from a female donor with papillary thyroid cancer or a benign thyroid nodule (not recorded which). Some clones in this sample may be carry-over from other donors' samples. The CDR3 nucleotides are TGCGCCAGCAGCCAAGATAAGTCCAGACAGGCTAGCAGAGCCAAAAACATTCAGTACTTC. It codes for CASSQDKSRQASRAKNIQYF.